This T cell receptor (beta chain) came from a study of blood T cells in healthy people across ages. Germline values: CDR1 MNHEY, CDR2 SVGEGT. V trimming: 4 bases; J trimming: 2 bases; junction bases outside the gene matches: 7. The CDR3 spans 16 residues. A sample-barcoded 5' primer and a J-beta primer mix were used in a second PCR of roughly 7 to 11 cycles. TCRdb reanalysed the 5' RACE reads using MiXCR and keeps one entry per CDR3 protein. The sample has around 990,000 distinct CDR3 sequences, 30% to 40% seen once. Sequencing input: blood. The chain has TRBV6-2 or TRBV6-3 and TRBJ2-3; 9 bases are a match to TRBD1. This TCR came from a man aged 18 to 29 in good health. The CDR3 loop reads CASSSLLQGATDTQYF. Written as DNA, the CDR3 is TGTGCCAGCAGTTCCCTCCTACAGGGGGCCACAGATACGCAGTATTTT.